This is a list of T cell receptor beta chains from one sample in a study of cytomegalovirus exposure and HLA in healthy donors. Only in-frame clones appear in the TCRdb table, and some are missing; sequencing was by immunoSEQ multiplex PCR. The sample shows more than 150,000 clones, 80% to 85% of them seen only once. Sequencing input: PBMCs. The origin of the receptors is a boy younger than 18 in good health and CMV-seronegative. Both conserved end residues are part of each CDR3. Fields, in order: J gene, D gene, clone size, V gene, CDR3 DNA, CDR3 protein. A D gene is named only where the DNA matches it firmly. The size field is filled for only some rows; it gives once, few, many or a size class.

J gene: TRBJ1-2; D gene: .; clone size: .; V gene: TRBV25-1; CDR3 DNA: TGTGCCAGCAGTGAATTTTCAGGGGCAGCTTATGGCTACACCTTC; CDR3 protein: CASSEFSGAAYGYTF
J gene: TRBJ1-1; D gene: .; clone size: .; V gene: TRBV6-5; CDR3 DNA: TGTGCCAGCAGTTACAGCATGAACACTGAAGCTTTCTTT; CDR3 protein: CASSYSMNTEAFF
J gene: TRBJ1-1; D gene: .; clone size: .; V gene: TRBV2; CDR3 DNA: TGTGCCAGCACGGGGGGTCCGAACACTGAAGCTTTCTTT; CDR3 protein: CASTGGPNTEAFF
J gene: TRBJ2-1; D gene: TRBD2; clone size: .; V gene: TRBV5-1; CDR3 DNA: TGCGCCAGCAGCTTGGGGACTAGCGGGAGTTGCGAGCAGTTCTTC; CDR3 protein: CASSLGTSGSCEQFF
J gene: TRBJ2-1; D gene: .; clone size: .; V gene: TRBV2; CDR3 DNA: TGTGCCAGCTGGGCGGAGGCGGCCTACAATGAGCAGTTCTTC; CDR3 protein: CASWAEAAYNEQFF
J gene: TRBJ1-6; D gene: TRBD1; clone size: few; V gene: TRBV11-2; CDR3 DNA: TGTGCCAGCAGCTTAACCCACCGACAGGGAACACCTAATTCACCCCTCCACTTT; CDR3 protein: CASSLTHRQGTPNSPLHF
J gene: TRBJ2-3; D gene: .; clone size: .; V gene: TRBV19; CDR3 DNA: TGTGCCAGTCGCGGACATCCCACAGATACGCAGTATTTT; CDR3 protein: CASRGHPTDTQYF
J gene: TRBJ1-5; D gene: .; clone size: .; V gene: TRBV6-4; CDR3 DNA: TGTGCCAGCAGTGAATCGGGGGAGGGTTCGCAGCCCCAGCATTTT; CDR3 protein: CASSESGEGSQPQHF
J gene: TRBJ1-2; D gene: TRBD1; clone size: .; V gene: TRBV7-2; CDR3 DNA: TGTGCCAGCAGCTTAGTTGGGACAGGGCCAACCTATGGCTACACCTTC; CDR3 protein: CASSLVGTGPTYGYTF
J gene: TRBJ2-2; D gene: TRBD1; clone size: .; V gene: TRBV27; CDR3 DNA: TGTGCCAGCAGTTTCGACAGGGGGTACACCGGGGAGCTGTTTTTT; CDR3 protein: CASSFDRGYTGELFF
J gene: TRBJ1-1; D gene: TRBD1; clone size: .; V gene: TRBV25-1; CDR3 DNA: TGTGCCAGCAGTGAGACAGGGGAAGCTTTCTTT; CDR3 protein: CASSETGEAFF
J gene: TRBJ1-1; D gene: .; clone size: .; V gene: TRBV30; CDR3 DNA: TGTGCCTGGATGATGAGTATAGAAGCTTTCTTT; CDR3 protein: CAWMMSIEAFF
J gene: TRBJ1-1; D gene: TRBD1; clone size: once; V gene: TRBV4-3; CDR3 DNA: TGCGCCAGCAGCCAAGTAGTAGGGGGCGGCACTGAAGCTTTCTTT; CDR3 protein: CASSQVVGGGTEAFF
J gene: TRBJ2-7; D gene: TRBD1; clone size: few; V gene: TRBV6-1; CDR3 DNA: TGTGCCAGCAGTGAAGCCCCGGGACAGTTCTACGAGCAGTACTTC; CDR3 protein: CASSEAPGQFYEQYF
J gene: TRBJ2-7; D gene: .; clone size: .; V gene: TRBV2; CDR3 DNA: TGTGCCAGCAGTGAAGCCCCTCGGGGTTACTACGAGCAGTACTTC; CDR3 protein: CASSEAPRGYYEQYF
J gene: TRBJ1-2; D gene: .; clone size: .; V gene: TRBV6-6; CDR3 DNA: TGTGCCAGCAGTGTGGACAGCACTAACTATGGCTACACCTTC; CDR3 protein: CASSVDSTNYGYTF
J gene: TRBJ2-2; D gene: .; clone size: .; V gene: TRBV6-4; CDR3 DNA: TGTGCCAGCAGCGCCGGGGAGTCCACCGGGGAGCTGTTTTTT; CDR3 protein: CASSAGESTGELFF
J gene: TRBJ2-7; D gene: TRBD2; clone size: .; V gene: TRBV5-5; CDR3 DNA: TGTGCCAGCAGCTTGAGGCAGGGAGGGGACGAGCAGTACTTC; CDR3 protein: CASSLRQGGDEQYF
J gene: TRBJ1-4; D gene: .; clone size: .; V gene: TRBV6-6; CDR3 DNA: TGTGCCAGCAGGGCGGGGGAGGAGAAACTGTTTTTT; CDR3 protein: CASRAGEEKLFF
J gene: TRBJ1-2; D gene: .; clone size: .; V gene: TRBV30; CDR3 DNA: TGTGCCTGGAAGGGTAGGGGTGGCTATGGCTACACCTTC; CDR3 protein: CAWKGRGGYGYTF
J gene: TRBJ2-7; D gene: TRBD1; clone size: .; V gene: TRBV29-1; CDR3 DNA: TGCAGCGTACCCAAACAGGGGCGAGGGGAGCAGTACTTC; CDR3 protein: CSVPKQGRGEQYF
J gene: TRBJ1-6; D gene: TRBD1; clone size: .; V gene: TRBV4-3; CDR3 DNA: TGCGCCAGCAGCCAAGTGACAGGGGGTAGTAATTCACCCCTCCACTTT; CDR3 protein: CASSQVTGGSNSPLHF
J gene: TRBJ1-1; D gene: TRBD1; clone size: .; V gene: TRBV10-3; CDR3 DNA: TGTGCCATCAGTACCCAGGGGGGAGGGAACACTGAAGCTTTCTTT; CDR3 protein: CAISTQGGGNTEAFF
J gene: TRBJ1-5; D gene: .; clone size: .; V gene: TRBV30; CDR3 DNA: TGTGCCTGGAGTGGAGGGTTTAATCAGCCCCAGCATTTT; CDR3 protein: CAWSGGFNQPQHF
J gene: TRBJ2-5; D gene: TRBD2; clone size: .; V gene: TRBV7-9; CDR3 DNA: TGTGCCAGCAGCTTAGACCAGCGGGGGTTCCAAGAGACCCAGTACTTC; CDR3 protein: CASSLDQRGFQETQYF
J gene: TRBJ2-7; D gene: .; clone size: .; V gene: TRBV25-1; CDR3 DNA: TGTGCCGGCACCAATCCAGCGAGTGAGCAGTACTTC; CDR3 protein: CAGTNPASEQYF
J gene: TRBJ2-7; D gene: .; clone size: .; V gene: TRBV2; CDR3 DNA: TGTGCCAGCGTGAGCGCGGGCCAATCCTACGAGCAGTACTTC; CDR3 protein: CASVSAGQSYEQYF
J gene: TRBJ1-1; D gene: TRBD1; clone size: .; V gene: TRBV29-1; CDR3 DNA: TGCAGTACCCCCGGGACAGGTTTTATGAAGAACACTGAAGCTTTCTTT; CDR3 protein: CSTPGTGFMKNTEAFF
J gene: TRBJ2-7; D gene: .; clone size: .; V gene: TRBV7-2; CDR3 DNA: TGTGCCAGCAGAGAAACCGGGATCGCCTACGAGCAGTACTTC; CDR3 protein: CASRETGIAYEQYF
J gene: TRBJ1-1; D gene: TRBD1; clone size: .; V gene: TRBV5-1; CDR3 DNA: TGCGCCAGCAGCTGGGGACAGGGAGGTGAAGCTTTCTTT; CDR3 protein: CASSWGQGGEAFF
J gene: TRBJ2-5; D gene: TRBD2; clone size: .; V gene: TRBV9; CDR3 DNA: TGTGCCAGCAGCGTTACTAGCGGCCAAGAGACCCAGTACTTC; CDR3 protein: CASSVTSGQETQYF
J gene: TRBJ1-4; D gene: TRBD1; clone size: .; V gene: TRBV28; CDR3 DNA: TGTGCCAGCAGTTTAGAGGAGGGACAGGGTCTTAAAAAACTGTTTTTT; CDR3 protein: CASSLEEGQGLKKLFF
J gene: TRBJ1-2; D gene: .; clone size: .; V gene: TRBV7-8; CDR3 DNA: TGTGCCAGCAGCTCACAGGGCTATGGCTACACCTTC; CDR3 protein: CASSSQGYGYTF
J gene: TRBJ2-1; D gene: TRBD2; clone size: .; V gene: TRBV13; CDR3 DNA: TGTGCCAGCAGCGGGGGACTAGCGGGAGTCTACAATGAGCAGTTCTTC; CDR3 protein: CASSGGLAGVYNEQFF
J gene: TRBJ2-1; D gene: .; clone size: .; V gene: TRBV5-1; CDR3 DNA: TGCGCCAGCAGCTCTAGTGGGCAGACAGACACCGACAATGAGCAGTTCTTC; CDR3 protein: CASSSSGQTDTDNEQFF
J gene: TRBJ1-5; D gene: .; clone size: .; V gene: TRBV18; CDR3 DNA: TGTGCCAGCTCACAGCAGGCAGGGCAGGGACAGCCCCAGCATTTT; CDR3 protein: CASSQQAGQGQPQHF
J gene: TRBJ1-2; D gene: .; clone size: .; V gene: TRBV6-5; CDR3 DNA: TGTGCCAGCAGTCAAATCCAGGACACGGCTGGCTACACCTTC; CDR3 protein: CASSQIQDTAGYTF
J gene: TRBJ1-2; D gene: .; clone size: .; V gene: TRBV7-9; CDR3 DNA: TGTGCCAGCAGCCCCTCAGGGAAAGTAAAGTACTACACCTTC; CDR3 protein: CASSPSGKVKYYTF
J gene: TRBJ1-5; D gene: .; clone size: .; V gene: TRBV21-1; CDR3 DNA: TGTGCCAGCAGCAAAGAGGACAGGGGGCGTAATCAGCCCCAGCATTTT; CDR3 protein: CASSKEDRGRNQPQHF
J gene: TRBJ2-1; D gene: .; clone size: .; V gene: TRBV7-7; CDR3 DNA: TGTGCTAGCAGCTTGGAGGCGGGACAGAACTACAATGAGCAGTTCTTC; CDR3 protein: CASSLEAGQNYNEQFF